These T cell receptor beta chains were read from a single sample in a study of cytomegalovirus exposure and HLA in healthy donors. TCRdb's copy holds only in-frame clones and misses some; the assay was immunoSEQ multiplex PCR. Found here are roughly 190,000 clones, 85% to 90% of them singletons; the top ten hold 1% to 1.5%. The specimen was PBMCs. The receptors originated from a man aged 25 to 45 in good health and CMV-seronegative. Both conserved end residues are part of each CDR3. The D gene is left open where the match is weak. Size is omitted from some rows. Given values are once, few, many or a class for expanded clones.

J gene: TRBJ1-1; D gene: TRBD1; clone size: -; V gene: TRBV5-1; CDR3 protein: CASGTSGTGHEAFF; CDR3 DNA: TGCGCCAGCGGAACCTCCGGGACAGGCCATGAAGCTTTCTTT
J gene: TRBJ2-3; D gene: TRBD2; clone size: -; V gene: TRBV11-2; CDR3 protein: CASRPFASGSTDTQYF; CDR3 DNA: TGTGCCAGCAGACCGTTCGCTAGCGGAAGCACAGATACGCAGTATTTT
J gene: TRBJ2-1; D gene: -; clone size: -; V gene: TRBV11-3; CDR3 protein: CASSLVAGALYNEQFF; CDR3 DNA: TGTGCCAGCAGCTTAGTTGCGGGGGCCCTCTACAATGAGCAGTTCTTC
J gene: TRBJ2-7; D gene: TRBD2; clone size: -; V gene: TRBV18; CDR3 protein: CASSPRAGGPIEQYF; CDR3 DNA: TGTGCCAGCTCACCTCGAGCGGGGGGGCCAATCGAGCAGTACTTC
J gene: TRBJ2-3; D gene: TRBD1; clone size: -; V gene: TRBV5-1; CDR3 protein: CASRPRGQSTDTQYF; CDR3 DNA: TGCGCCAGCAGGCCCAGGGGACAGAGCACAGATACGCAGTATTTT
J gene: TRBJ1-5; D gene: -; clone size: -; V gene: TRBV6-5; CDR3 protein: CASSLTKYSNQPQHF; CDR3 DNA: TGTGCCAGCAGTTTGACAAAATATAGCAATCAGCCCCAGCATTTT
J gene: TRBJ1-5; D gene: TRBD1; clone size: -; V gene: TRBV27; CDR3 protein: CASGTGAGQPQHF; CDR3 DNA: TGTGCCAGCGGGACAGGGGCCGGTCAGCCCCAGCATTTT
J gene: TRBJ2-3; D gene: -; clone size: -; V gene: TRBV13; CDR3 protein: CASSLGLSTDTQYF; CDR3 DNA: TGTGCCAGCAGCTTAGGTCTAAGCACAGATACGCAGTATTTT
J gene: TRBJ1-1; D gene: -; clone size: -; V gene: TRBV7-9; CDR3 protein: CASSLALALQAFF; CDR3 DNA: TGTGCCAGCAGCTTAGCGCTGGCTCTCCAAGCTTTCTTT
J gene: TRBJ2-7; D gene: -; clone size: few; V gene: TRBV5-1; CDR3 protein: CASSLTPFLLALGEYHEQYF; CDR3 DNA: TGCGCCAGCAGTCTAACTCCCTTCCTACTAGCCCTAGGGGAGTACCACGAGCAGTACTTC
J gene: TRBJ2-1; D gene: TRBD2; clone size: -; V gene: TRBV5-4; CDR3 protein: CASTFGLAGIDEQFF; CDR3 DNA: TGTGCCAGCACCTTCGGACTAGCGGGAATAGATGAGCAGTTCTTC
J gene: TRBJ1-5; D gene: -; clone size: -; V gene: TRBV29-1; CDR3 protein: CSWPTGPQHF; CDR3 DNA: TGCAGCTGGCCGACAGGGCCCCAGCATTTT
J gene: TRBJ1-1; D gene: -; clone size: -; V gene: TRBV7-2; CDR3 protein: CASSLYLLGAFF; CDR3 DNA: TGTGCCAGCAGCTTATATCTTCTAGGAGCTTTCTTT
J gene: TRBJ2-5; D gene: TRBD1; clone size: -; V gene: TRBV6-6; CDR3 protein: CASSYSTGGQETQYF; CDR3 DNA: TGTGCCAGCAGTTACTCGACAGGGGGACAAGAGACCCAGTACTTC
J gene: TRBJ1-1; D gene: -; clone size: -; V gene: TRBV7-9; CDR3 protein: CASSWANTEAFF; CDR3 DNA: TGTGCCAGCAGCTGGGCGAACACTGAAGCTTTCTTT
J gene: TRBJ1-4; D gene: -; clone size: -; V gene: TRBV18; CDR3 protein: CASSQGVDEKLFF; CDR3 DNA: TGTGCCAGCTCACAAGGAGTGGATGAAAAACTGTTTTTT
J gene: TRBJ1-1; D gene: TRBD1; clone size: -; V gene: TRBV9; CDR3 protein: CASRTGDLEAFF; CDR3 DNA: TGTGCCAGCCGAACAGGGGATCTTGAAGCTTTCTTT